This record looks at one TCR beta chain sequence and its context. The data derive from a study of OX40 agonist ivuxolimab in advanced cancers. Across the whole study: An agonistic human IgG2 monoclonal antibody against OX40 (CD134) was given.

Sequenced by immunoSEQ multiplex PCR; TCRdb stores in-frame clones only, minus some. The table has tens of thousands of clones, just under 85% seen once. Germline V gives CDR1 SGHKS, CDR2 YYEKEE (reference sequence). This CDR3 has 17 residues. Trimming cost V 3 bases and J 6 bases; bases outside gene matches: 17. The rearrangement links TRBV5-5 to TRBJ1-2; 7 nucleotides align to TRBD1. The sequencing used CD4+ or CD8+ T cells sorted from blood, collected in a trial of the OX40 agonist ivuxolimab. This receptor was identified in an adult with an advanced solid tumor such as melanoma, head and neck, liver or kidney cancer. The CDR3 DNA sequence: TGTGCCAGCAGCTCTCTGCGGACAGGCCGAGGGGCTGATGGCTACACCTTC. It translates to CASSSLRTGRGADGYTF.